Shown below are 8 T cell receptor beta chains from a single sample sequenced in a study of blood T cell repertoires in COVID-19. The data were produced by immunoSEQ multiplex PCR, yet TCRdb's version contains in-frame clones alone and is incomplete. The profile shows roughly 110,000 clones, about 80% of them singletons. The sequenced sample was peripheral blood. Receptor source: a woman aged 60-70 years with acute or convalescent COVID-19.

The chain employs TRBV5-1 and TRBJ1-1; 10 bases map to TRBD1. The CDR3 is made up of 15 amino acids. J gave up 5 bases and V 0 bases, and 4 bases lay outside the gene matches. CDR1 and CDR2 from the germline V gene are SGHRS and YFSETQ. The CDR3, as DNA: TGCGCCAGCAGCTTGGAGACAGGGGGCCGAACTGAAGCTTTCTTT. Its translation: CASSLETGGRTEAFF.

The chain joins TRBV9 to TRBJ2-3; D is unresolved. With 3 bases removed from V and 0 bases from J, the gap between germline ends came to 5 bases. This CDR3 region has 13 residues. Germline CDR1 SGDLS, CDR2 YYNGEE. In nucleotides, the CDR3 is TGTGCCAGCAGCGAGACTAGCACAGATACGCAGTATTTT. This gives the protein CASSETSTDTQYF.

This chain joins TRBV19 and TRBJ2-4, with TRBD2 matching 9 bases. Per germline, CDR1 LNHDA and CDR2 SQIVND (reference sequence). The CDR3 runs to 18 residues. J was trimmed by 1 base and V by 3 bases; bases with no gene match: 10. The CDR3 is CASSIRASGTGAKNIQYF. The CDR3 bases are TGTGCCAGTAGTATTCGGGCTAGCGGGACTGGGGCCAAAAACATTCAGTACTTC.

The chain joins TRBV19 to TRBJ2-7; 9 bases align to TRBD2. J lost 0 bases, V lost 3 bases, and 6 bases had no gene match. This CDR3 spans 16 amino acids. The germline gives CDR1 LNHDA, CDR2 SQIVND (reference sequence). This CDR3 is CASSITSGSVSYEQYF. CDR3 sequence (DNA): TGTGCCAGTAGTATTACTAGCGGGTCAGTCTCCTACGAGCAGTACTTC.

This clone was observed once. The chain is built from TRBV7-2 and TRBJ2-6; 9 bases match TRBD2. The germline CDR1 and CDR2 sequences are SGHTA and FQGNSA. V lost 1 base and J lost 2; bases outside the gene matches: 6. CDR3 length equals 18 residues. The CDR3 here is CASSLELAGATGANVLTF. The CDR3 nucleotides are TGTGCCAGCAGCTTAGAACTAGCGGGCGCCACTGGGGCCAACGTCCTGACTTTC.

Only one count was recorded for this clone. The chain uses TRBV19 and TRBJ2-1; 7 positions agree with TRBD2. There are 14 residues in the CDR3. V was pared by 5 bases and J by 7 bases, with 8 bases of the junction left unmatched. The germline gives CDR1 LNHDA, CDR2 SQIVND (reference sequence). The CDR3 spells CASSARTGGNEQFF. The CDR3 coding sequence is TGTGCCAGTAGTGCCAGGACGGGGGGAAATGAGCAGTTCTTC.

The chain employs TRBV5-4 and TRBJ2-2; D remains ambiguous. V was shortened by 1 base and J by 4 bases, with 8 bases between the two germline ends. CDR3 size: 14 residues. Germline V gene lookup returns CDR1 SGHNT and CDR2 YYREEE (reference sequence). CDR3 amino acids: CASSLMSRTGELFF. The DNA for the CDR3 is TGTGCCAGCAGCTTGATGTCCCGCACCGGGGAGCTGTTTTTT.

This chain joins TRBV6-5 and TRBJ1-6; 11 nucleotides agree with TRBD1. CDR3 length equals 16 residues. Germline CDR1 reads MNHEY; CDR2 reads SVGAGI. Unmatched junction bases numbered 0, after V lost 0 bases and J lost 5 bases. DNA for the CDR3: TGTGCCAGCAGTTACTCGGGACAGGGGGATAATTCACCCCTCCACTTT. Protein: CASSYSGQGDNSPLHF.